This T cell receptor (beta chain) was obtained from a study of cytomegalovirus exposure and HLA in healthy donors listed by TCRdb under 2017. For the wider study: The approximately 710 repertoires of the first cohort and the 120 or so validation repertoires were produced on the same platform, according to a later analysis. The aim of the study was to test whether cataloging public T cell receptors could identify signatures of past pathogen exposure. The study combined high-throughput TCR immunosequencing, statistical association of individual TCRs with disease status, and machine learning to predict cytomegalovirus infection status. A separate validation cohort of more than 100 different subjects was used in addition to the 666-subject first cohort.

CDR1 SGHVS and CDR2 FNYEAQ are derived from the germline V gene. From the cysteine up to the phenylalanine, the CDR3 has a length of 16 residues. The DNA shown is the 48-base CDR3, in frame from base 1. V is clipped by 0 bases and J by 2 bases, and the sequence between their germline boundaries is 13 bases long. Broad study findings and their caveats: The classifier was reported to diagnose cytomegalovirus status with high specificity and sensitivity in both the original and validation cohorts. According to the authors, the approach could potentially be generalized to other disease states and immunological phenotypes. The study listed 150 to 200 TCR beta chains as associated with cytomegalovirus. In a later analysis, TCRs clustered in the first cohort were found to also tend to co-occur in the roughly 110 validation repertoires, with over 90% of cluster scores above 0. In vitro tests confirmed that a few of the cytomegalovirus-associated TCR beta chains recognize cytomegalovirus antigens. While some public TCRs were present in many individuals, most TCR sequences turned up only very rarely across donors. The validation cohort had no HLA typing available for a later analysis, so co-occurrence within that cohort was assessed over all 110 or so repertoires.

The receptor library was made with the immunoSEQ multiplex PCR assay. Per the source publication's procedure: A statistical classification framework was built for diagnosing cytomegalovirus status from the catalog of TCR beta chain sequences. TCRdb stores this immuneACCESS table with in-frame sequences only. Part of the clones is absent; in the studies checked, under half of the shortfall reflects unresolved V genes, and no reason is known for the rest. Clone size and the V and J calls come from that table; the DNA yielded D and trimming. The table for this sample lists approximately 160,000 clones; 75% to 90% of them were counted only once. In total, the top ten clones hold 2% to 2.5% of the sample. The donors were included in the validation cohort of roughly 120 subjects, a group kept apart from the roughly 700-subject first cohort. Regarding this clone: Its antigen is still unknown. No base quality values were provided; no much bigger clone lies one nucleotide off.

Sequenced sample: PBMCs. This TCR derives from a woman aged 18-29 years in good health and CMV-seronegative. Here the chain combines TRBV7-6 and TRBJ1-2, and TRBD1 may be the D gene, going by 5 matching bases. The encoded CDR3 is CASSLAPGKGNYGYTF. The nucleotide sequence reads TGTGCCAGCAGCTTAGCGCCAGGGAAGGGGAACTATGGCTACACCTTC.